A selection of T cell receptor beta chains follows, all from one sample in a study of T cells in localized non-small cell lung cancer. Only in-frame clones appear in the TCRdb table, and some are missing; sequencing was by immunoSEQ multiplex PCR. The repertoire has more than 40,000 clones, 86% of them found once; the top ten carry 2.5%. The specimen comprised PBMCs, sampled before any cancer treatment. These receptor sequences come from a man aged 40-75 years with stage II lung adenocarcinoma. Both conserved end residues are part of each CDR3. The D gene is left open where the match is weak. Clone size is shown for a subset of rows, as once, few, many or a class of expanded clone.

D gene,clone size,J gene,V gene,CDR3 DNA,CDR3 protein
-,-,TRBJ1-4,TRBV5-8,TGTGCCAGCAGCCGGGATGAGGGTGCTAATGAAAAACTGTTTTTT,CASSRDEGANEKLFF
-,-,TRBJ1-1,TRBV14,TGTGCCAGCAGCTTCGGGCGCGGGAACACTGAAGCTTTCTTT,CASSFGRGNTEAFF
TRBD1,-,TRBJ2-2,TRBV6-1,TGTGCCAGCAGGGAGACAGGGGCCGGGGAGCTGTTTTTT,CASRETGAGELFF
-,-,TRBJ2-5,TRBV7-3,TGTGCCAGCAGCTTACAATATAGGAGGCCCCCCCAAGAGACCCAGTACTTC,CASSLQYRRPPQETQYF
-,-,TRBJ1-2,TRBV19,TGTGCCAGTAGTGTGAGGACGGACGGCTACACCTTC,CASSVRTDGYTF
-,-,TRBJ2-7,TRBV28,TGTGCCAGCAGTTACACAGGAGCCTCCTACGAGCAGTACTTC,CASSYTGASYEQYF
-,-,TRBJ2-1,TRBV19,TGTGCCAGTAGTAAGTACTTGAGCTCCTACAATGAGCAGTTCTTC,CASSKYLSSYNEQFF
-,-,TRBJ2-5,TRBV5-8,TGTGCCAGCAGCTTAGGGCAGGGGATTATGGAGACCCAGTACTTC,CASSLGQGIMETQYF
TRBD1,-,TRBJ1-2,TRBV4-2,TGTGCCAGCAGCCAACAAACGGGACAGGGGATCTATGGCTACACCTTC,CASSQQTGQGIYGYTF
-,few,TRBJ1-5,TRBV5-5,TGTGCCAGCAGCTGGGGGCCGATTAATAGCAATCAGCCCCAGCATTTT,CASSWGPINSNQPQHF
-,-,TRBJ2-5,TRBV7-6,TGTGCCAGCAGCCGGGACCTTCTGGAGACCCAGTACTTC,CASSRDLLETQYF
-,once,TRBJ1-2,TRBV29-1,TGCAGCGTGGATGACGGGGCGGGTGGCTACACCTTC,CSVDDGAGGYTF
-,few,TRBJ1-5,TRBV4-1,TGCGCCAGCAGCCAAGATTGGGGAGACAATCAGCCCCAGCATTTT,CASSQDWGDNQPQHF